A selection of T cell receptor beta chains follows, all from one sample in a study of identical twins. TCRdb called the 5' RACE reads again in MiXCR, with one record for every CDR3 protein. The sample consists of hundreds of thousands of distinct CDR3 sequences, approximately 6% of them appearing once. Sequencing used naive T cells sorted from blood. The receptor set was obtained from a man between 18 and 35 years old in good health. Each CDR3 is given with its conserved first and last residue. Fields, in order: D gene, clone size, J gene, V gene, CDR3 DNA, CDR3 protein. D genes are given only for firm matches. A row's size may be missing; if present it is once, few, many or a size class.

D: TRBD1
size: many
J: TRBJ2-1
V: TRBV20-1
DNA: TGCAGTGGACAGGGGGCCGGGAATGAGCAGTTCTTC
CDR3: CSGQGAGNEQFF

D: -
size: many
J: TRBJ1-5
V: TRBV5-1
DNA: TGCGCCAGCAGCTTGGCCTCAGGGGTCAATCAGCCCCAGCATTTT
CDR3: CASSLASGVNQPQHF

D: -
size: many
J: TRBJ2-1
V: TRBV11-2
DNA: TGTGCCAGCAGCTTTACCGGCAGGGTCAATGAGCAGTTCTTC
CDR3: CASSFTGRVNEQFF

D: -
size: many
J: TRBJ1-1
V: TRBV7-9
DNA: TGTGCCAGCAGCTTGAAGTCCTTGAACACTGAAGCTTTCTTT
CDR3: CASSLKSLNTEAFF

D: TRBD2
size: few
J: TRBJ2-2
V: TRBV12-3/TRBV12-4
DNA: TGTGCCAGCAGGTTCCTCATCCTTTGGACTAGCGGAAACACCGGGGAGCTGTTTTTT
CDR3: CASRFLILWTSGNTGELFF

D: -
size: many
J: TRBJ1-1
V: TRBV7-9
DNA: TGTGCCAGCAGCTTAGAAAGCACTGAAGCTTTCTTT
CDR3: CASSLESTEAFF

D: -
size: many
J: TRBJ1-5
V: TRBV28
DNA: TGTGCCAGCAGTAAGGGTTATAGCAATCAGCCCCAGCATTTT
CDR3: CASSKGYSNQPQHF

D: -
size: few
J: TRBJ1-1
V: TRBV29-1
DNA: TGCAGCGTTGTAATCAGTGAAGCTTTCTTT
CDR3: CSVVISEAFF

D: TRBD2
size: many
J: TRBJ2-1
V: TRBV5-6
DNA: TGTGCCAGCCACCCAGCTAGCGGGAGTAGTGAGCAGTTCTTC
CDR3: CASHPASGSSEQFF

D: -
size: many
J: TRBJ2-5
V: TRBV20-1
DNA: TGCAGTGCAGAACGACGGGGAGCAGAGACCCAGTACTTC
CDR3: CSAERRGAETQYF

D: TRBD1
size: many
J: TRBJ1-1
V: TRBV12-3/TRBV12-4
DNA: TGTGCCAGCAGCCTGACAGGGAGGAACACTGAAGCTTTCTTT
CDR3: CASSLTGRNTEAFF

D: -
size: -
J: TRBJ2-1
V: TRBV12-3/TRBV12-4
DNA: TGTGCCAGCAGTCAAATACAGGGTGAGCAGTTCTTC
CDR3: CASSQIQGEQFF

D: -
size: -
J: TRBJ2-1
V: TRBV6-2/TRBV6-3
DNA: TGTGCCAGCGGGACGGGCGGGTGGGAGCAGTTCTTC
CDR3: CASGTGGWEQFF

D: TRBD2
size: few
J: TRBJ2-1
V: TRBV20-1
DNA: TGCAGTGCTAGAAGGGGGACTAGCGGGAGAAATGAGCAGTTCTTC
CDR3: CSARRGTSGRNEQFF

D: -
size: many
J: TRBJ2-7
V: TRBV4-3
DNA: TGCGCCAGCAGCCAAGATACCCTAGACTACGAGCAGTACTTC
CDR3: CASSQDTLDYEQYF

D: -
size: few
J: TRBJ2-7
V: TRBV4-3
DNA: TGCGCCAGCAGCCAAGAGCCCCAGGGGACCTACGAGCAGTACTTC
CDR3: CASSQEPQGTYEQYF

D: -
size: many
J: TRBJ2-7
V: TRBV12-3/TRBV12-4
DNA: TGTGCCAGCAGTTTATGGACTCCAGAGCAGTACTTC
CDR3: CASSLWTPEQYF

D: -
size: few
J: TRBJ2-4
V: TRBV5-1
DNA: TGCGCCAGCAGCTTGGGTGACAGGTCCCTTGGGACCAAAAACATTCAGTACTTC
CDR3: CASSLGDRSLGTKNIQYF

D: -
size: few
J: TRBJ1-5
V: TRBV18
DNA: TGTGCCAGCTCTGCGTCGTCAGGGGGCAATCAGCCCCAGCATTTT
CDR3: CASSASSGGNQPQHF

D: -
size: many
J: TRBJ2-1
V: TRBV12-3/TRBV12-4
DNA: TGTGCCAGCAGTTTAGATGGGGGAGAGGGGGGAGAGCAGTTCTTC
CDR3: CASSLDGGEGGEQFF

D: -
size: many
J: TRBJ2-2
V: TRBV5-1
DNA: TGCGCCAGCAGCTCCCGGGCGGACACCGGGGAGCTGTTTTTT
CDR3: CASSSRADTGELFF

D: -
size: many
J: TRBJ2-2
V: TRBV4-3
DNA: TGCGCCAGCAGCCAAGAGATATGGGGGCTTACCGGGGAGCTGTTTTTT
CDR3: CASSQEIWGLTGELFF

D: TRBD1
size: few
J: TRBJ1-2
V: TRBV5-6
DNA: TGTGCCAGCAGCTTGCCAGGACAGGAAGGCTACACCTTC
CDR3: CASSLPGQEGYTF

D: -
size: -
J: TRBJ1-1
V: TRBV9
DNA: TGTGCCAGCAGCGTAGCTCGCGCAGCTGAAGCTTTCTTT
CDR3: CASSVARAAEAFF

D: TRBD1
size: many
J: TRBJ1-2
V: TRBV10-3
DNA: TGTGCCATCAGTGAGTCGATTCCGCGGGACAGGGGAAACTATTATGGCTACACCTTC
CDR3: CAISESIPRDRGNYYGYTF

D: TRBD2
size: many
J: TRBJ2-7
V: TRBV10-3
DNA: TGTGCCATCAGTGGAGGACTAGCGGGAGGGTACGAGCAGTACTTC
CDR3: CAISGGLAGGYEQYF

D: -
size: many
J: TRBJ1-1
V: TRBV12-3/TRBV12-4
DNA: TGCGCCAGCAGCCCCGGGACGGTGAACACTGAAGCTTTCTTT
CDR3: CASSPGTVNTEAFF

D: TRBD1
size: -
J: TRBJ2-1
V: TRBV4-2
DNA: TGTGCCAGCAGCCAATCTCTGGGACAGGGCTCCAATGAGCAGTTCTTC
CDR3: CASSQSLGQGSNEQFF

D: TRBD2
size: few
J: TRBJ2-1
V: TRBV5-1
DNA: TGCGCCAGCAGCAGCGGACTAGATACAAATGAGCAGTTCTTC
CDR3: CASSSGLDTNEQFF

D: -
size: few
J: TRBJ2-1
V: TRBV7-6
DNA: TGTGCCAGCAGCTCTACCAAAAACAATGAGCAGTTCTTC
CDR3: CASSSTKNNEQFF